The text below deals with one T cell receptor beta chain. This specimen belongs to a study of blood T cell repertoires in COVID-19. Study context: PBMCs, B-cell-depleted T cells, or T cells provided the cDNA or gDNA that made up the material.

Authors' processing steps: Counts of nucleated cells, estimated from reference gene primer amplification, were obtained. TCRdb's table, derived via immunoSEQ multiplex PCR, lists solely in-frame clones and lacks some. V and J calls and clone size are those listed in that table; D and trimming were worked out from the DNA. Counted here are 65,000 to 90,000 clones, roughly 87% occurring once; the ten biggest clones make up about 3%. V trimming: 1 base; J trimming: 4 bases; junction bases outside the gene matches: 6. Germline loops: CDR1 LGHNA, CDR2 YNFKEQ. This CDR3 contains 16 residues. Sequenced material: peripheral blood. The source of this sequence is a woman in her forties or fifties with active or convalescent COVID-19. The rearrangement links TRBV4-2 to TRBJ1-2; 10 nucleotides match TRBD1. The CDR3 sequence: CASSQAMTGGIYGYTF. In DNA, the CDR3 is TGTGCCAGCAGCCAAGCTATGACAGGGGGCATCTATGGCTACACCTTC.